This TCR beta chain originates from a study of T cell responses to AZD1222 COVID-19 vaccine. Study summary: Pooled in the analysis were second doses at about 4 or about 12 weeks.

Method: immunoSEQ multiplex PCR; TCRdb's copy keeps in-frame clones and lacks some. The data contain tens of thousands of clones, about 92% of them singletons. The germline gives CDR1 KGHDR, CDR2 SFDVKD. The CDR3 runs 16 residues. V lost 9 bases and J 0 bases, leaving 17 bases between the germline ends. This TCR derives from an adult in good health. The V and J genes are TRBV24-1 and TRBJ2-1; D is perhaps TRBD1 or TRBD2 (6 bases each). The sample here was peripheral blood, taken on day 0 of AZD1222 vaccination. CDR3 nucleotides: TGTGCCACCCAACGTGGGGGGCATAGCTCCTACAATGAGCAGTTCTTC. Translation: CATQRGGHSSYNEQFF.